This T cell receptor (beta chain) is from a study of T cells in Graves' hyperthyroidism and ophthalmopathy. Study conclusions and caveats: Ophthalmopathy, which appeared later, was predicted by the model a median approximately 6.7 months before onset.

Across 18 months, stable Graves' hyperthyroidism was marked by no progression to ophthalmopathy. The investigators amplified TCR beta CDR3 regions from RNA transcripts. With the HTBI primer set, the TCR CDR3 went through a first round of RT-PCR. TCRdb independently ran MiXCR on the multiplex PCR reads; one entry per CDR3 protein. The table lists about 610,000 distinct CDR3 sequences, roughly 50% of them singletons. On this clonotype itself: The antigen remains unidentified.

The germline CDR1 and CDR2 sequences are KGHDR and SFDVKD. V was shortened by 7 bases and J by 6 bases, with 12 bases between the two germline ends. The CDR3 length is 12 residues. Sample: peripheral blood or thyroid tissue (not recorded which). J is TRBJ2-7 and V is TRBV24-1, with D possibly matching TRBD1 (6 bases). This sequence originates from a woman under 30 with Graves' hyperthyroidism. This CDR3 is CATRQGLSEQYF. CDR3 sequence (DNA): TGTGCCACCAGGCAGGGGCTTAGCGAGCAGTACTTC.